This TCR beta chain was recorded in a study of blood T cell repertoires in COVID-19. The assay was immunoSEQ multiplex PCR, and TCRdb's table has in-frame clones only and misses some. The data contain 100,000 to 120,000 clones, about 85% of them singletons. Germline V gene lookup returns CDR1 LGHDT and CDR2 YNNKEL (reference sequence). CDR3 size: 14 residues. The V gene end was trimmed by 4 bases and the J gene end by 5 bases; junction bases not matched to a gene: 4. V usage is TRBV3-1 (or the pseudogene TRBV3-2) and J usage is TRBJ2-3, with 9 bases fitting TRBD2. This clonotype originated in a woman aged 70 to 79 with acute or convalescent COVID-19. The specimen was peripheral blood. The CDR3 DNA reads as TGTGCCAGCAGCCCGTTAGCGGGGGTAGATACGCAGTATTTT. It encodes CASSPLAGVDTQYF.